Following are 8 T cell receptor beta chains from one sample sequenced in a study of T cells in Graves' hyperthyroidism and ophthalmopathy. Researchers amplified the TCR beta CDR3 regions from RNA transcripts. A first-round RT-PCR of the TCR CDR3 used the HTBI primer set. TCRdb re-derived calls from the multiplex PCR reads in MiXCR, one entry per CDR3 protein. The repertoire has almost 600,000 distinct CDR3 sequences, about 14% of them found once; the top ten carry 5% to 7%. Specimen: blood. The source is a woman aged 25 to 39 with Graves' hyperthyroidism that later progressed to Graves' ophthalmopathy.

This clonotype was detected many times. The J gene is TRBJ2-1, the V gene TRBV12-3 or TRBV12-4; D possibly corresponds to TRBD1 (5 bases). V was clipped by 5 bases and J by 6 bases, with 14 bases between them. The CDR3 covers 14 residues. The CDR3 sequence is CASSPKKGPNEQFF. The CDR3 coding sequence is TGTGCCAGCAGTCCTAAGAAGGGGCCCAATGAGCAGTTCTTC.

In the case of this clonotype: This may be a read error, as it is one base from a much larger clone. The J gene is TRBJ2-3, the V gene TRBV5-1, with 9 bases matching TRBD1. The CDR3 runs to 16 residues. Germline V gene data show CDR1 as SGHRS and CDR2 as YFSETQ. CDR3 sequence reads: CASGFLRDREADTQYF. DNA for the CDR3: TGCGCCAGCGGCTTTCTCCGGGACAGGGAGGCAGATACGCAGTATTTT. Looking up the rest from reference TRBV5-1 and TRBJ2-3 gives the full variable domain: KAGVTQTPRYLIKTRGQQVTLSCSPISGHRSVSWYQQTPGQGLQFLFEYFSETQRNKGNFPGRFSGRQFSNSRSEMNVSTLELGDSALYLCASGFLRDREADTQYFGPGTRLTVL.

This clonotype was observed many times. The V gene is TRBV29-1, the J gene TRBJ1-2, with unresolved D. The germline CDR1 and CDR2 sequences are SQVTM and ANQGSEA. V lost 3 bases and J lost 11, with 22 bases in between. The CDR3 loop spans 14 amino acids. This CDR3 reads CSVDLAVGPRVYTF. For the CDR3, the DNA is TGCAGCGTTGATCTGGCAGTGGGTCCCAGAGTGTACACCTTC.

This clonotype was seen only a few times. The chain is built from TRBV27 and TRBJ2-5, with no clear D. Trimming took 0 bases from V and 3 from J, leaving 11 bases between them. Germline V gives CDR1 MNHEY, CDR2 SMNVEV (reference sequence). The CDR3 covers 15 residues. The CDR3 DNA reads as TGTGCCAGCAGTTTATCGGGCCGCGACGAAGAGACCCAGTACTTC. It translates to CASSLSGRDEETQYF.

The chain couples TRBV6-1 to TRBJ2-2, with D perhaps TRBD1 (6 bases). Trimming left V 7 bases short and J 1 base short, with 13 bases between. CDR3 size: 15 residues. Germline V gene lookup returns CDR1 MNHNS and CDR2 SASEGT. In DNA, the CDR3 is TGTGCCAGCACCTCAGACAGGTGGAACACCGGGGAGCTGTTTTTT. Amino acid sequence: CASTSDRWNTGELFF.

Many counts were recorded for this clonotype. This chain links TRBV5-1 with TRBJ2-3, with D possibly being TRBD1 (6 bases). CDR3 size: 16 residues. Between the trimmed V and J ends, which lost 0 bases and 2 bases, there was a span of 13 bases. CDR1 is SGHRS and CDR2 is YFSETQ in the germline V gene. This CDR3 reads CASSLGTVRNTDTQYF. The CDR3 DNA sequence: TGCGCCAGCAGCTTGGGGACAGTTCGAAACACAGATACGCAGTATTTT.

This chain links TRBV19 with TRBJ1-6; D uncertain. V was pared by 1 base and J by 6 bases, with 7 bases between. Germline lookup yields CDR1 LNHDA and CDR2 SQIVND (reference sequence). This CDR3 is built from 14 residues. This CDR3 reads CASSIAIINSPLHF. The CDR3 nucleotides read TGTGCCAGTAGTATAGCGATTATTAATTCACCCCTCCACTTT.

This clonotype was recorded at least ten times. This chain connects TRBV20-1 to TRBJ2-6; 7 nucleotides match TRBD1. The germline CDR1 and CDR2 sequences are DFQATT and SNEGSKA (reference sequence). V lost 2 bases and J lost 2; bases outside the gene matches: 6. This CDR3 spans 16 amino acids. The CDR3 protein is CSARRQGFAGANVLTF. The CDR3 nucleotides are TGCAGTGCTAGAAGACAGGGCTTCGCTGGGGCCAACGTCCTGACTTTC.